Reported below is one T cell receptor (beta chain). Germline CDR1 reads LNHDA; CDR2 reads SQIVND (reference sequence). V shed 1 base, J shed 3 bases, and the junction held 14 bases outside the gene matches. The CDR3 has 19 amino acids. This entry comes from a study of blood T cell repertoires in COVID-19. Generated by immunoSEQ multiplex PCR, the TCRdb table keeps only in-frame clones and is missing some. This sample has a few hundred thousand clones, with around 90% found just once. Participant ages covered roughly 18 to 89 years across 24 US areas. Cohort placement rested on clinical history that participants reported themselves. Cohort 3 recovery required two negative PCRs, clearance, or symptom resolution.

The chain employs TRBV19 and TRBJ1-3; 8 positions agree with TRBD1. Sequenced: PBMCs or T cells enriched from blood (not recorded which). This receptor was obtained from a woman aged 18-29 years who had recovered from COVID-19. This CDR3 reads CASSIAGDRPYDGGNTIYF. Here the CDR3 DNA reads TGTGCCAGTAGTATAGCTGGGGACAGGCCATACGACGGTGGAAACACCATATATTTT.